The sequence of this T cell receptor beta chain was determined in a study of technical replicates of blood from a handful of donors. Generated by immunoSEQ multiplex PCR, the TCRdb table keeps only in-frame clones and is missing some. The data contain roughly 69,000 clones, around 84% of them singletons. With 3 bases clipped from V and 5 bases from J, the junction kept 7 bases outside the gene matches. Germline CDR1 is MGHRA and CDR2 is YSYEKL. CDR3 length: 16 amino acids. The specimen sequenced was PBMCs. The origin of this receptor is a human donor in good health. Some clones in this sample may be carry-over from other donors' samples. The V and J genes are TRBV4-1 and TRBJ2-7; TRBD2 matches 13 bases. The CDR3 sequence: CASSQMGLAGPDEQYF. CDR3 DNA: TGCGCCAGCAGCCAGATGGGACTAGCGGGACCAGACGAGCAGTACTTC.